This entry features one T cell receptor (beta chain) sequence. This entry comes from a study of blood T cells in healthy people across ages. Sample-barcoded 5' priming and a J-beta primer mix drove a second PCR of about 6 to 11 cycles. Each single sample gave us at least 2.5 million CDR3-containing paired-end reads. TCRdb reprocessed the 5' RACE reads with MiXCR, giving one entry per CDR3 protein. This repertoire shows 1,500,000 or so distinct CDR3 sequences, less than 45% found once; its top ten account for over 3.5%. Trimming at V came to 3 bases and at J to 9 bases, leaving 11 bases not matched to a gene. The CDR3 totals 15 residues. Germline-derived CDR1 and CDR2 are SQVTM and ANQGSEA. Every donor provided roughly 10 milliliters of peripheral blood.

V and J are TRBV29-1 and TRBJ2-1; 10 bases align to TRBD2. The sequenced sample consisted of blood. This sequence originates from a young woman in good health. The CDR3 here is CSVEGGAGGPIEQFF. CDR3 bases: TGCAGCGTTGAGGGGGGAGCGGGAGGGCCGATTGAGCAGTTCTTC.